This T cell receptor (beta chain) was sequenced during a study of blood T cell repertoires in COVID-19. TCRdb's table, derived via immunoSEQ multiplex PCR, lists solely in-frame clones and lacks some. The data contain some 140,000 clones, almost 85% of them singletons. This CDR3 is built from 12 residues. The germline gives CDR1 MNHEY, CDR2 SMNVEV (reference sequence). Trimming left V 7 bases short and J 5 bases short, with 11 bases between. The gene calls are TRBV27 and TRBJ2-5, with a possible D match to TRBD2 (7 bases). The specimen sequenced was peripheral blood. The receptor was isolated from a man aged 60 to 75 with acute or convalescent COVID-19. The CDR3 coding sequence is TGTGCCAGCAAAAGGGGGGGTGAGACCCAGTACTTC. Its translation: CASKRGGETQYF.